Listed below are T cell receptor beta chains from one sample, sequenced in a study of human T cells and chemical hapten exposure. Using its own MiXCR run on the RACE reads, TCRdb lists one record per CDR3 protein. The sample lists more than 100,000 distinct CDR3 sequences; approximately 12% were seen once. The starting material was whole blood, obtained in connection with sensitization to the hapten diphenylcyclopropenone (DPC). These receptors came from a woman younger than 35 with alopecia areata. Some clones in this sample may be carry-over from other donors' samples. Both conserved end residues are part of each CDR3. Each record gives: J gene, CDR3 length, V gene, clone size, D gene, CDR3 protein, CDR3 DNA. D genes are given only for firm matches. Rows may omit the clone size; those that give it use once, few, many or a size class.

j_gene: TRBJ2-7
len: 16
v_gene: TRBV29-1
abundance: many
d_gene: TRBD1
CDR3aa: CSVEGVWDRGSYEQYF
CDR3nt: TGCAGCGTTGAAGGGGTTTGGGACAGGGGATCCTACGAGCAGTACTTC

j_gene: TRBJ2-5
len: 12
v_gene: TRBV29-1
abundance: -
d_gene: -
CDR3aa: CSGHFGQETQYF
CDR3nt: TGCAGCGGACACTTCGGCCAAGAGACCCAGTACTTC

j_gene: TRBJ1-3
len: 15
v_gene: TRBV28
abundance: -
d_gene: -
CDR3aa: CASNPDVSSGNTIYF
CDR3nt: TGTGCCAGCAACCCCGACGTATCCTCTGGAAACACCATATATTTT

j_gene: TRBJ2-7
len: 15
v_gene: TRBV9
abundance: many
d_gene: -
CDR3aa: CANEGRTPRFHEQYF
CDR3nt: TGTGCCAACGAGGGCAGAACCCCAAGGTTCCACGAGCAGTACTTC

j_gene: TRBJ2-2
len: 13
v_gene: TRBV11-2
abundance: many
d_gene: -
CDR3aa: CASSSPSTGELFF
CDR3nt: TGTGCCAGCAGCTCCCCTAGCACCGGGGAGCTGTTTTTT

j_gene: TRBJ1-4
len: 14
v_gene: TRBV7-9
abundance: few
d_gene: TRBD1
CDR3aa: CASSLDRGGEKLFF
CDR3nt: TGTGCCAGCAGCTTAGACAGGGGCGGTGAAAAACTGTTTTTT

j_gene: TRBJ2-7
len: 16
v_gene: TRBV5-4
abundance: -
d_gene: TRBD1
CDR3aa: CASSLDRTGSSYEQYF
CDR3nt: TGTGCCAGCAGCTTGGATCGGACAGGGTCTTCCTACGAGCAGTACTTC

j_gene: TRBJ1-6
len: 16
v_gene: TRBV11-2
abundance: many
d_gene: -
CDR3aa: CASSLTGSSYNSPLHF
CDR3nt: TGTGCCAGCAGCTTGACCGGGAGCTCCTATAATTCACCCCTCCACTTT

j_gene: TRBJ2-7
len: 12
v_gene: TRBV5-1
abundance: -
d_gene: -
CDR3aa: CASSLDRDEQYF
CDR3nt: TGCGCCAGCAGCTTGGACAGGGACGAGCAGTACTTC

j_gene: TRBJ2-7
len: 13
v_gene: TRBV11-2
abundance: many
d_gene: TRBD2
CDR3aa: CASSLTGGYEQYF
CDR3nt: TGTGCCAGCAGCCTAACGGGGGGCTACGAGCAGTACTTC

j_gene: TRBJ1-4
len: 15
v_gene: TRBV12-5
abundance: -
d_gene: TRBD1
CDR3aa: CASGSQGALTSRLFF
CDR3nt: TGTGCTAGTGGTTCACAGGGGGCCCTGACAAGTAGGCTGTTTTTT

j_gene: TRBJ2-3
len: 17
v_gene: TRBV11-2
abundance: few
d_gene: -
CDR3aa: CASSLGLRGVGGDTQYF
CDR3nt: TGTGCCAGCAGCTTAGGTCTACGTGGGGTTGGGGGAGATACGCAGTATTTT

j_gene: TRBJ2-1
len: 13
v_gene: TRBV6-2/TRBV6-3
abundance: few
d_gene: -
CDR3aa: CASSGLGGSEQFF
CDR3nt: TGTGCCAGCAGTGGGTTAGGTGGTAGTGAGCAGTTCTTC

j_gene: TRBJ2-3
len: 14
v_gene: TRBV3-1
abundance: few
d_gene: -
CDR3aa: CASSQDHSSDTQYF
CDR3nt: TGTGCCAGCAGCCAAGACCACAGTTCAGATACGCAGTATTTT

j_gene: TRBJ2-4
len: 16
v_gene: TRBV18
abundance: few
d_gene: TRBD2
CDR3aa: CASSPGLGGGVNIQYF
CDR3nt: TGTGCCAGCTCACCAGGCTTAGGCGGGGGTGTGAACATTCAGTACTTC

j_gene: TRBJ2-5
len: 13
v_gene: TRBV3-1
abundance: -
d_gene: TRBD2
CDR3aa: CASSLRTRETQYF
CDR3nt: TGTGCCAGCAGCCTTAGGACTAGAGAGACCCAGTACTTC

j_gene: TRBJ1-1
len: 15
v_gene: TRBV7-2
abundance: few
d_gene: -
CDR3aa: CASSLYGLSNTEAFF
CDR3nt: TGTGCCAGCAGCTTATATGGTCTTTCGAACACTGAAGCTTTCTTT

j_gene: TRBJ2-4
len: 17
v_gene: TRBV4-1
abundance: -
d_gene: -
CDR3aa: CASSQEAGAMTKNIQYF
CDR3nt: TGCGCCAGCAGCCAAGAGGCCGGGGCAATGACCAAAAACATTCAGTACTTC

j_gene: TRBJ1-5
len: 11
v_gene: TRBV6-2/TRBV6-3
abundance: few
d_gene: -
CDR3aa: CASSQGMPQHF
CDR3nt: TGTGCCAGCAGCCAGGGGATGCCCCAGCATTTT

j_gene: TRBJ2-5
len: 13
v_gene: TRBV29-1
abundance: few
d_gene: -
CDR3aa: CSVEDSLSVTQYF
CDR3nt: TGCAGCGTTGAAGACAGCCTGAGTGTGACCCAGTACTTC

j_gene: TRBJ2-7
len: 15
v_gene: TRBV18
abundance: many
d_gene: TRBD1
CDR3aa: CASSFLGQGNYEQYF
CDR3nt: TGTGCCAGCTCATTCCTCGGACAGGGTAACTACGAGCAGTACTTC

j_gene: TRBJ2-3
len: 16
v_gene: TRBV7-8
abundance: few
d_gene: TRBD2
CDR3aa: CASSGTSGGGSDTQYF
CDR3nt: TGTGCCAGCAGCGGAACTAGCGGGGGAGGGTCAGATACGCAGTATTTT

j_gene: TRBJ2-7
len: 13
v_gene: TRBV5-4
abundance: -
d_gene: -
CDR3aa: CASSSGTRSEQYF
CDR3nt: TGTGCCAGCAGCTCCGGGACCAGGTCCGAGCAGTACTTC

j_gene: TRBJ1-2
len: 13
v_gene: TRBV6-5
abundance: few
d_gene: -
CDR3aa: CASSTRQAYGYTF
CDR3nt: TGTGCCAGCAGTACCCGACAGGCCTATGGCTACACCTTC

j_gene: TRBJ1-1
len: 12
v_gene: TRBV18
abundance: -
d_gene: -
CDR3aa: CASSDMGTEVFF
CDR3nt: TGTGCCAGCTCGGATATGGGGACTGAAGTTTTCTTT

j_gene: TRBJ1-2
len: 14
v_gene: TRBV7-9
abundance: once
d_gene: -
CDR3aa: CASSLDLRDYGYTF
CDR3nt: TGTGCCAGCAGCCTGGACCTGAGGGACTATGGCTACACCTTC

j_gene: TRBJ2-7
len: 17
v_gene: TRBV21-1
abundance: many
d_gene: -
CDR3aa: CASSKGKGAATADEQYF
CDR3nt: TGTGCCAGCAGCAAGGGGAAGGGGGCAGCAACGGCGGACGAGCAGTACTTC

j_gene: TRBJ2-7
len: 13
v_gene: TRBV6-2/TRBV6-3
abundance: -
d_gene: -
CDR3aa: CASRDPGRYEQYF
CDR3nt: TGTGCCAGCAGAGATCCGGGTCGGTACGAGCAGTACTTC